The 12 T cell receptor beta chains given below trace back to one sample, sequenced in a study of lymphopenia after photon versus proton radiotherapy. Sequencing used immunoSEQ multiplex PCR; TCRdb keeps in-frame clones, though not all of them. The sample consists of about 83,000 clones, 80% to 90% of them appearing once. The specimen comprised peripheral blood, sampled from a patient treated with proton-based radiotherapy. Receptors originate from a man aged 60 to 75 with pancreatic cancer.

This rearrangement joins TRBV28 to TRBJ2-7; no definite D call. Trimming stripped 4 bases from V and 3 bases from J, with 19 bases between. This CDR3 region has 16 residues. Germline values: CDR1 MDHEN, CDR2 SYDVKM. This chain's CDR3 is CASSSPAGPVSYEQYF. The DNA for the CDR3 is TGTGCCAGCAGTTCACCTGCTGGGCCCGTTAGCTACGAGCAGTACTTC.

On this clone itself: One end of the junction does not line up with germline, which may come from a read error. V usage is TRBV15 and J usage is TRBJ1-2; D is possibly TRBD1 (5 bases). CDR3 length: 14 amino acids. Germline V gives CDR1 LNHNV, CDR2 YYDKDF (reference sequence). CDR3 DNA sequence: TGTGCCGCCAGCTTAGAACGGGACTCCTATGGCTACACCTTC. Protein: CAASLERDSYGYTF.

V usage is TRBV7-2 and J usage is TRBJ2-1; TRBD2 aligns across 7 bases. Germline values: CDR1 SGHTA, CDR2 FQGNSA. CDR3 size: 14 residues. V lost 1 base and J lost 7; bases outside the gene matches: 4. This CDR3 reads CASSLGLAENEQFF. The CDR3 DNA follows: TGTGCCAGCAGCTTAGGTCTAGCGGAAAATGAGCAGTTCTTC. The full variable domain, rest sourced from reference TRBV7-2 and TRBJ2-1, is GAGVSQSPSNKVTEKGKDVELRCDPISGHTALYWYRQSLGQGLEFLIYFQGNSAPDKSGLPSDRFSAERTGGSVSTLTIQRTQQEDSAVYLCASSLGLAENEQFFGPGTRLTVL.

The CDR3 bases are TGTGCCAGCAGCCCGACCTGGACAGGGCAACAAGAGACCCAGTACTTC. It codes for CASSPTWTGQQETQYF. This rearrangement joins TRBV7-9 to TRBJ2-5; the match to TRBD1 covers 8 bases. V lost 5 bases and J lost 2; bases outside the gene matches: 10. This CDR3 spans 16 amino acids. Germline values: CDR1 SEHNR, CDR2 FQNEAQ (reference sequence).

The V call is TRBV19, the J call TRBJ2-1; 8 bases map to TRBD2. The CDR3 is 18 residues long. The V gene's germline CDR1 is LNHDA and CDR2 SQIVND (reference sequence). J was trimmed by 7 bases and V by 5 bases; bases with no gene match: 19. The CDR3 DNA sequence: TGTGCCAGTAGTTTATCACTAGCGGCTCTCTTAGGGGGGAATGAGCAGTTCTTC. Its translation is CASSLSLAALLGGNEQFF. The variable domain in full, completed from reference TRBV19 and TRBJ2-1, reads DGGITQSPKYLFRKEGQNVTLSCEQNLNHDAMYWYRQDPGQGLRLIYYSQIVNDFQKGDIAEGYSVSREKKESFPLTVTSAQKNPTAFYLCASSLSLAALLGGNEQFFGPGTRLTVL.

V gene TRBV4-3 combines with J gene TRBJ2-2, with 7 nucleotides matching TRBD2. V gave up 5 bases and J gave up 0 bases; unmatched junction bases: 0. In germline, CDR1 is LGHNA, CDR2 YSLEER. CDR3 length: 14 residues. The CDR3 coding sequence is TGCGCCAGCAGCGGGACTACGAACACCGGGGAGCTGTTTTTT. It codes for CASSGTTNTGELFF.

The chain couples TRBV5-5 to TRBJ1-1; possibly TRBD1 for D (5 bases). The V end was cut by 4 bases, the J end by 3 bases, with 16 bases between. Germline V gene data show CDR1 as SGHKS and CDR2 as YYEKEE (reference sequence). The CDR3 contains 15 residues. The CDR3 protein is CASSRRQSVDTEAFF. CDR3 nucleotide sequence: TGTGCCAGCAGCCGACGACAGTCCGTAGACACTGAAGCTTTCTTT. Combining the CDR3 with reference TRBV5-5 and TRBJ1-1 gives the whole variable domain DAGVTQSPTHLIKTRGQQVTLRCSPISGHKSVSWYQQVLGQGPQFIFQYYEKEERGRGNFPDRFSARQFPNYSSELNVNALLLGDSALYLCASSRRQSVDTEAFFGQGTRLTVV.

The genes are TRBV29-1 and TRBJ2-3, with a weak D call TRBD1 (6 bases). This CDR3 region has 13 residues. V was cut by 6 bases and J by 3 bases, with 13 bases left in between. CDR1 and CDR2 (germline): SQVTM, ANQGSEA. CDR3 coding DNA: TGCAGCGTCGGAGTGACAGGAACAGATACGCAGTATTTT. As protein: CSVGVTGTDTQYF.

This clone was counted once. The V and J genes are TRBV6-1 and TRBJ2-2; D is perhaps TRBD1 (5 bases). Germline CDR1 reads MNHNS; CDR2 reads SASEGT. V gave up 4 bases and J gave up 0 bases, with 15 bases separating them. This CDR3 is 17 amino acids long. CDR3 loop: CASSGAGHPPNTGELFF. In nucleotides, the CDR3 is TGTGCCAGCAGTGGGGCCGGACACCCTCCGAACACCGGGGAGCTGTTTTTT.

The rearrangement joins TRBV5-1 to TRBJ1-1; D unclear. The CDR3 contains 16 residues. Germline V CDR1 and CDR2: SGHRS, YFSETQ. The ends were cut back, 2 bases at V and 1 base at J, with 15 bases in the middle. The CDR3, as DNA: TGCGCCAGCAGCTTTAATGCCGTCGTAGAGAACACTGAAGCTTTCTTT. This encodes CASSFNAVVENTEAFF.

This clone turned up a few times. The chain has TRBV5-1 and TRBJ2-1, with D perhaps TRBD1 (6 bases). The CDR3 loop spans 13 amino acids. Looked up from germline, CDR1 is SGHRS and CDR2 is YFSETQ. Trimming pared 3 bases from V and 7 bases from J, leaving 11 bases between. Here the CDR3 reads CASSWETGNEQFF. The CDR3 coding sequence is TGCGCCAGCAGCTGGGAAACAGGGAATGAGCAGTTCTTC. Together with reference TRBV5-1 and TRBJ2-1, the CDR3 gives the full variable domain: KAGVTQTPRYLIKTRGQQVTLSCSPISGHRSVSWYQQTPGQGLQFLFEYFSETQRNKGNFPGRFSGRQFSNSRSEMNVSTLELGDSALYLCASSWETGNEQFFGPGTRLTVL.

The chain carries TRBV6-5 and TRBJ1-1, with D perhaps matching TRBD1 (5 bases). The CDR3 consists of 11 residues. Trimming stripped 6 bases from V and 7 bases from J, with 9 bases between. Germline V lookup: CDR1 MNHEY, CDR2 SVGAGI. CDR3 region: CASRNQGEAFF. In DNA, the CDR3 is TGTGCCAGCAGAAATCAGGGTGAAGCTTTCTTT.